This is a list of T cell receptor beta chains from one sample in a study of blood T cells in healthy people across ages. TCRdb re-analysed the 5' RACE reads in MiXCR, keeping a single row per CDR3 protein. Here the sample spans over 1,500,000 distinct CDR3 sequences, around 40% being singletons. Sequencing was done on a sample of blood. The receptors come from a human donor in good health. CDR3s include the opening cysteine and the closing phenylalanine or tryptophan. D genes are given only for firm matches. Not all rows give a size; the values are once, few, many and, for expanded clones, a class.

>14|TRBV2|.|.|TRBJ1-1
CASGSRVGYTEAFF
TGTGCCAGCGGCTCAAGGGTCGGGTACACTGAAGCTTTCTTT
>15|TRBV21-1|.|few|TRBJ2-7
CASSKGRQGACEQYF
TGTGCCAGCAGCAAAGGTAGACAGGGGGCCTGCGAGCAGTACTTC
>14|TRBV6-1|TRBD1|.|TRBJ2-7
CASSGPGQGAEQYF
TGTGCCAGCAGTGGTCCGGGACAGGGAGCCGAGCAGTACTTC
>14|TRBV29-1|.|.|TRBJ1-4
CSVVVGRGDEKLFF
TGCAGCGTTGTGGTGGGGAGGGGCGATGAAAAACTGTTTTTT
>17|TRBV5-1|.|few|TRBJ2-1
CASSGGTGGLPYNEQFF
TGCGCCAGCAGCGGGGGGACCGGGGGCCTGCCCTACAATGAGCAGTTCTTC
>12|TRBV20-1|.|.|TRBJ1-2
CTWRWGQDGYTF
TGCACCTGGCGGTGGGGGCAAGACGGCTACACCTTC
>14|TRBV7-2|.|few|TRBJ1-4
CASSRDTTNEKLFF
TGTGCCAGCAGCAGGGACACAACTAATGAAAAACTGTTTTTT
>11|TRBV29-1|.|.|TRBJ2-3
CSVEQAHAQYF
TGCAGCGTGGAACAGGCACATGCGCAGTATTTT
>15|TRBV7-2|TRBD1|.|TRBJ1-2
CASSTRTGPASGYTF
TGTGCCAGCAGCACGCGGACAGGGCCCGCGAGTGGCTACACCTTC
>14|TRBV20-1|.|.|TRBJ1-4
CSAWPPLAGEKLFF
TGCAGTGCCTGGCCGCCCCTTGCTGGGGAAAAACTGTTTTTT